This T cell receptor beta chain was identified during a study of beta chain features in type 1 diabetes. The sample holds a few counts of this clone. Its target is unknown. Germline V gene lookup returns CDR1 SGHTS and CDR2 YDEGEE. The CDR3 loop spans 14 amino acids. The V and J ends lost 4 bases and 5 bases respectively, with 15 bases between them. The study reverse transcribed the entire isolated RNA, so it sequenced expressed TCRB transcripts. Only in-frame clones appear in the TCRdb table, and some are missing; sequencing was by immunoSEQ multiplex PCR. The sample includes 970,000 or so clones, roughly 16% of them seen just once. Findings of the study overall: Healthy donors had naive, central memory and Treg TCRB repertoires that appeared less similar than those seen among patients.

The chain recombines TRBV5-8 with TRBJ2-5; D is ambiguous. Sequenced input: naive CD4+ T cells from blood. This TCR was recovered from a woman between 18 and 29 years old in good health. The CDR3 protein is CASSHGLVRETQYF. CDR3 sequence (DNA): TGTGCCAGCAGCCACGGGTTAGTCCGGGAGACCCAGTACTTC.